Each of the 8 T cell receptor beta chains below was sequenced from the same sample in a study of CD8 T cells in Susac syndrome. When the RNA was reverse transcribed, random hexamers were used with an input of about 0.5 to 1 ug. One entry per CDR3 protein, called by TCRdb with MiXCR from the immunoSEQ multiplex PCR reads. The sample lists approximately 120,000 distinct CDR3 sequences; more than 80% were seen once. Sequencing input: CD8+ T cells from PBMCs. Receptors were obtained from a human donor with multiple sclerosis.

This chain links TRBV27 with TRBJ2-5; a possible D gene is TRBD1 (5 bases). V gave up 5 bases and J gave up 2 bases, with 12 bases separating them. The CDR3 loop spans 14 amino acids. CDR1 and CDR2 (germline): MNHEY, SMNVEV (reference sequence). CDR3 sequence: CASSHTGPQETQYF. Here the CDR3 DNA reads TGTGCCAGCAGTCATACAGGACCACAAGAGACCCAGTACTTC.

This clonotype was seen more than once but under ten times. The rearrangement joins TRBV5-6 to TRBJ2-7; 8 bases are a match to TRBD1. The ends lost 2 bases at V and 3 bases at J; junction bases unmatched: 7. The CDR3 loop spans 15 amino acids. The V gene's germline CDR1 is SGHDT and CDR2 YYEEEE. This chain's CDR3 is CASSLRAGGSYEQYF. The CDR3, as DNA: TGTGCCAGCAGCTTACGTGCAGGGGGCAGCTACGAGCAGTACTTC.

This clonotype has only a few counts. The gene calls are TRBV7-2 and TRBJ2-3; 10 nucleotides match TRBD2. CDR1 and CDR2 (germline): SGHTA, FQGNSA. V lost 5 bases to trimming and J lost 3 bases; unmatched junction nucleotides: 5. The CDR3 loop spans 15 amino acids. CDR3 loop: CASSPWTSGTDTQYF. The DNA of the CDR3 is TGTGCCAGCAGCCCTTGGACTAGCGGAACAGATACGCAGTATTTT.

This clonotype was seen a single time. V and J are TRBV7-9 and TRBJ2-1; 9 bases map to TRBD2. CDR1 SEHNR and CDR2 FQNEAQ come from the germline V gene (reference sequence). V dropped 7 bases and J dropped 4; count of bases not matched to a gene: 11. This CDR3 has 16 amino acids. The CDR3 here is CASTPPASGTYNEQFF. CDR3 DNA: TGTGCCAGCACCCCCCCCGCTAGCGGGACGTACAATGAGCAGTTCTTC.

The gene calls are TRBV5-1 and TRBJ2-5, with D perhaps being TRBD1 or TRBD2 (5 bases each). The CDR3 is 13 amino acids. The ends were cut back, 4 bases at V and 4 bases at J, with 11 bases in the middle. Per the germline V gene, CDR1 is SGHRS and CDR2 is YFSETQ. DNA for the CDR3: TGCGCCAGCAGCCCGGGACGAGGAGAGACCCAGTACTTC. Translation gives CASSPGRGETQYF.

The genes are TRBV9 and TRBJ2-3, with 10 nucleotides matching TRBD2. Germline lookup yields CDR1 SGDLS and CDR2 YYNGEE. The CDR3 has 17 amino acids. After removal of 3 bases from V and 0 bases from J, the junction contained 7 bases not matched to a gene. CDR3 loop: CASSGPISGGSTDTQYF. The CDR3 coding sequence is TGTGCCAGCAGCGGACCAATTAGCGGGGGGAGCACAGATACGCAGTATTTT.

This rearrangement joins TRBV4-1 to TRBJ1-2, with D unresolved. CDR1 MGHRA and CDR2 YSYEKL come from the germline V gene. Trimming pared 0 bases from V and 2 bases from J, leaving 10 bases between. This CDR3 has 15 amino acids. CDR3 region: CASSQDSWENYGYTF. CDR3 sequence (DNA): TGCGCCAGCAGCCAAGATTCGTGGGAGAACTATGGCTACACCTTC.

V usage is TRBV5-4 and J usage is TRBJ1-2; D gene ambiguous. Trimming took 0 bases from V and 8 from J, leaving 11 bases between them. Germline V gives CDR1 SGHNT, CDR2 YYREEE (reference sequence). This CDR3 has 13 amino acids. CDR3 sequence reads: CASSLGESRGYTF. CDR3 DNA: TGTGCCAGCAGCTTGGGGGAGTCCCGGGGCTACACCTTC.